This is a list of T cell receptor beta chains from one sample in a study of CD8+CD57+ T cells in acquired aplastic anemia. TCRdb re-called the reads through MiXCR, storing one row per CDR3 protein. The sample gives about 180,000 distinct CDR3 sequences, 48% of which show up once; 1.8% is in the top ten. The sample comprised sorted CD4+, CD8+, or CD8+CD57+ T cells (not recorded which) from PBMCs. Receptors originate from a human donor with aplastic anemia. Each CDR3 is given with its conserved first and last residue. Fields, in order: clone size, V gene, J gene, D gene, CDR3 protein, CDR3 DNA. A D gene is named only where the DNA matches it firmly. Part of the rows lack a size; the others show once, few, many or a class for expanded clones.

few,TRBV25-1,TRBJ2-7,NA,CASSETALSTEQYF,TGTGCCAGCAGTGAGACGGCTTTGTCTACAGAGCAGTACTTC
NA,TRBV10-2,TRBJ2-2,TRBD2,CASSDIRLAGGPGGELFF,TGCGCCAGCAGTGATATTAGGCTAGCGGGAGGGCCTGGCGGGGAGCTGTTTTTT
NA,TRBV10-3,TRBJ2-3,TRBD2,CAIMASGRVGSDTQYF,TGTGCCATCATGGCTAGCGGGAGAGTCGGGTCAGATACGCAGTATTTT
few,TRBV7-9,TRBJ2-5,TRBD2,CASSPSGAEETQYF,TGTGCCAGCAGCCCGAGCGGGGCAGAAGAGACCCAGTACTTC
once,TRBV10-1,TRBJ2-3,TRBD2,CASSDLMGLAGSHNTDTQYF,TGCGCCAGCAGTGACCTTATGGGACTAGCGGGGTCCCATAACACAGATACGCAGTATTTT
many,TRBV20-1,TRBJ2-5,TRBD1,CSAYDRDRVGETQYF,TGCAGTGCCTACGACCGGGACAGGGTGGGAGAGACCCAGTACTTC
few,TRBV10-3,TRBJ1-1,NA,CAISDEVTEAFF,TGTGCCATCAGCGATGAGGTAACTGAAGCTTTCTTT
NA,TRBV11-1,TRBJ1-2,NA,CASSPGYDYGYTF,TGTGCCAGCAGCCCAGGGTACGACTATGGCTACACCTTC
many,TRBV6-5,TRBJ1-5,NA,CASSYSSNGLGQPQHF,TGTGCCAGCAGTTACTCGAGTAATGGGTTGGGTCAGCCCCAGCATTTT
NA,TRBV7-2,TRBJ1-4,NA,CASSLVGWIGKLFF,TGTGCCAGCAGCTTAGTTGGATGGATCGGAAAACTGTTTTTT
NA,TRBV9,TRBJ1-2,NA,CASRGDGYTF,TGTGCCAGCAGGGGAGATGGCTACACCTTC
once,TRBV9,TRBJ2-7,TRBD2,CASSVASSGLYEQYF,TGTGCCAGCAGCGTCGCGTCTAGCGGACTCTACGAGCAGTACTTC
NA,TRBV7-2,TRBJ2-3,NA,CASSLGTYTQYF,TGTGCCAGCAGCTTAGGGACTTATACGCAGTATTTT
NA,TRBV5-6,TRBJ2-5,NA,CASSSERLAEETQYF,TGTGCCAGCAGCTCGGAGCGGCTAGCAGAGGAGACCCAGTACTTC
few,TRBV2,TRBJ2-7,NA,CASSQEVVQIYEQYF,TGTGCCAGCAGCCAAGAAGTCGTCCAGATCTACGAGCAGTACTTC
many,TRBV10-3,TRBJ1-1,TRBD1,CAISESRDRVRGSTEAFF,TGTGCCATCAGTGAGTCCCGGGACAGGGTCCGGGGTTCCACTGAAGCTTTCTTT
many,TRBV5-4,TRBJ2-1,NA,CASSQRNNEQFF,TGTGCCAGCAGCCAGCGAAACAATGAGCAGTTCTTC
NA,TRBV6-5,TRBJ2-5,NA,CASSYSNFGWVPETQYF,TGTGCCAGCAGTTACTCGAATTTTGGCTGGGTCCCAGAGACCCAGTACTTC
many,TRBV14,TRBJ2-7,TRBD1,CASSARQGPSYEQYF,TGTGCCAGCAGCGCCCGACAGGGGCCCTCCTACGAGCAGTACTTC
many,TRBV5-4,TRBJ1-4,NA,CASSLPGSANEKLFF,TGTGCCAGCAGCCTCCCAGGATCGGCTAATGAAAAACTGTTTTTT
NA,TRBV5-4,TRBJ1-2,NA,CASSLRQGNYGYTF,TGTGCCAGCAGCTTGAGGCAGGGGAACTATGGCTACACCTTC
NA,TRBV19,TRBJ1-4,NA,CASSIVVPEKLFF,TGTGCCAGTAGTATCGTGGTCCCTGAAAAACTGTTTTTT
many,TRBV18,TRBJ2-7,TRBD1,CASSPRRTGTYEQYF,TGTGCCAGCTCACCAAGACGGACAGGCACCTACGAGCAGTACTTC
many,TRBV14,TRBJ2-1,NA,CASSPNIVNEQFF,TGTGCCAGCAGCCCCAATATAGTCAATGAGCAGTTCTTC
NA,TRBV11-2,TRBJ2-3,NA,CASSLEAQLVKGTQYF,TGTGCCAGCAGCTTAGAAGCCCAATTGGTCAAGGGTACGCAGTATTTT
NA,TRBV7-6,TRBJ1-2,NA,CASSAGGGYTF,TGTGCCAGCAGTGCGGGGGGAGGCTACACCTTC
many,TRBV5-1,TRBJ2-6,TRBD1,CASSSGQGHSGANVLTF,TGCGCCAGCAGCTCGGGACAGGGCCACTCTGGGGCCAACGTCCTGACTTTC
NA,TRBV19,TRBJ1-6,TRBD1,CASSPRGQNSPLHF,TGTGCCAGTAGCCCGCGGGGACAGAATTCACCCCTCCACTTT
NA,TRBV28,TRBJ1-2,TRBD1,CAGSTGTNRIDTF,TGTGCCGGGTCGACAGGGACCAACAGAATCGACACCTTC
NA,TRBV15,TRBJ2-1,TRBD2,CATSRDGLAGGNEQFF,TGTGCCACCAGCAGAGACGGACTAGCGGGTGGGAATGAGCAGTTCTTC
few,TRBV27,TRBJ1-5,TRBD1,CASSLSPTGKNQPQHF,TGTGCCAGCAGTTTATCCCCGACAGGGAAGAATCAGCCCCAGCATTTT
few,TRBV29-1,TRBJ2-1,NA,CSVRNRVSYNEQFF,TGCAGCGTTCGAAACAGGGTATCCTACAATGAGCAGTTCTTC
many,TRBV11-2,TRBJ2-7,TRBD2,CASSADGGVWREQYF,TGTGCCAGCAGCGCCGACGGGGGGGTTTGGCGCGAGCAGTACTTC
NA,TRBV20-1,TRBJ1-6,NA,CSASDRRPLHF,TGCAGTGCCTCCGACCGGAGACCCCTCCACTTT
NA,TRBV29-1,TRBJ1-1,NA,CGVEWITEAFF,TGCGGCGTTGAGTGGATAACTGAAGCTTTCTTT
many,TRBV2,TRBJ1-3,NA,CASKILGGPGNTIYF,TGTGCCAGCAAGATCCTGGGGGGACCTGGAAACACCATATATTTT
once,TRBV7-2,TRBJ1-1,TRBD1,CASSRTGTATEAFF,TGTGCCAGCAGCCGTACGGGGACAGCCACTGAAGCTTTCTTT
many,TRBV2,TRBJ2-1,TRBD1,CATAGTGDEQFF,TGTGCCACCGCCGGGACAGGGGATGAGCAGTTCTTC
few,TRBV27,TRBJ1-1,NA,CASIHRAGSNTEAFF,TGTGCCAGCATTCATCGGGCGGGGAGCAACACTGAAGCTTTCTTT
NA,TRBV30,TRBJ2-1,NA,CAWSPRVFYNEQFF,TGTGCCTGGTCCCCCCGGGTTTTTTACAATGAGCAGTTCTTC
many,TRBV5-6,TRBJ2-5,TRBD2,CASSLRGSGGQETQYF,TGTGCCAGCAGCCTGCGTGGTAGCGGGGGCCAAGAGACCCAGTACTTC
many,TRBV6-4,TRBJ1-6,NA,CTRLGSSYNSPLHF,TGTACTCGGCTTGGGAGCTCCTATAATTCACCCCTCCACTTT
once,TRBV2,TRBJ1-4,TRBD1,CASRGQFNEKLFF,TGTGCCAGTCGGGGACAGTTTAATGAAAAACTGTTTTTT
many,TRBV3-1,TRBJ2-1,NA,CASSQDLLNSEQFF,TGTGCCAGCAGCCAAGACCTCCTCAATAGTGAGCAGTTCTTC
NA,TRBV15,TRBJ1-5,NA,CATSRGVGNQPQHF,TGTGCCACCAGCAGAGGAGTAGGCAATCAGCCCCAGCATTTT
many,TRBV5-6,TRBJ1-2,NA,CASSSRSTGWTDYGYTF,TGTGCCAGCAGCTCGCGCTCGACTGGGTGGACAGACTATGGCTACACCTTC
NA,TRBV10-1,TRBJ2-2,TRBD1,CASSGTANTGELFF,TGCGCCAGTTCCGGGACAGCGAACACCGGGGAGCTGTTTTTT
many,TRBV5-1,TRBJ1-1,TRBD1,CASSLDRGMNTEAFF,TGCGCCAGCAGCTTGGACAGGGGAATGAACACTGAAGCTTTCTTT
NA,TRBV9,TRBJ1-1,NA,CASGVGIGRADTEAFF,TGTGCCAGCGGCGTAGGCATAGGCCGGGCGGACACTGAAGCCTTCTTT